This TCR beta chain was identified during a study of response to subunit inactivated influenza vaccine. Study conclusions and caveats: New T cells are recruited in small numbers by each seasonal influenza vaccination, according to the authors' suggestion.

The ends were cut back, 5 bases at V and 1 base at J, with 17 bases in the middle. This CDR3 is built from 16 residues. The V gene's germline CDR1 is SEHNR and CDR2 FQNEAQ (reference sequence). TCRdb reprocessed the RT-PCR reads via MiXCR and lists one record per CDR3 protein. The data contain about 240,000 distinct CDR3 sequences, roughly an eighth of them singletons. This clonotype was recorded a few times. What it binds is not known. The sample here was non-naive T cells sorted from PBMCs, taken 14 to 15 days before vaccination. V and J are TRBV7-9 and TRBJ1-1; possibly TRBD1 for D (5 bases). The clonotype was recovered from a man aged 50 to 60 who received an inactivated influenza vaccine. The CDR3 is CASSRGVGGSNTEAFF. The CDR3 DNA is TGTGCCAGCAGCCGGGGGGTAGGCGGCTCGAACACTGAAGCTTTCTTT.